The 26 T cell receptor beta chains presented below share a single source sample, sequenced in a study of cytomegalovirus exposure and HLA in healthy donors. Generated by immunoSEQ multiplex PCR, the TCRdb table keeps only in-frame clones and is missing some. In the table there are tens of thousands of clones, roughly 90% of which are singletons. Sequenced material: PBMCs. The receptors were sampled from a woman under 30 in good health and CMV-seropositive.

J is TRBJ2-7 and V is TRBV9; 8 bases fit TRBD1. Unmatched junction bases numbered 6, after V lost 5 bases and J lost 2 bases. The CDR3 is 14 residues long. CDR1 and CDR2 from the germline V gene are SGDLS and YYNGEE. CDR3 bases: TGTGCCAGCAGTGGACCGGGACAGGCCTACGAGCAGTACTTC. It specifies CASSGPGQAYEQYF. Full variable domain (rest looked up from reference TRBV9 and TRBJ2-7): DSGVTQTPKHLITATGQRVTLRCSPRSGDLSVYWYQQSLDQGLQFLIQYYNGEERAKGNILERFSAQQFPDLHSELNLSSLELGDSALYFCASSGPGQAYEQYFGPGTRLTVT.

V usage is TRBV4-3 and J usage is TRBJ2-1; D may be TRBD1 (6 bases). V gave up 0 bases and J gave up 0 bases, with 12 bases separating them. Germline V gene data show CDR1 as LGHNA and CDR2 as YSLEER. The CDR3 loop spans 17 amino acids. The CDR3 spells CASSQDVGGNSYNEQFF. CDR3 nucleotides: TGCGCCAGCAGCCAAGATGTTGGGGGCAACTCCTACAATGAGCAGTTCTTC.

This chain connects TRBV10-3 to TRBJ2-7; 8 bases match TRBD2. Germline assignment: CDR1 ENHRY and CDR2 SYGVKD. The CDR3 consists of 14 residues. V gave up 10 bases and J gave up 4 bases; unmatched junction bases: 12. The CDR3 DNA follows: TGTGCCACCGATAGCGGGGACTTTGCTTACGAGCAGTACTTC. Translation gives CATDSGDFAYEQYF.

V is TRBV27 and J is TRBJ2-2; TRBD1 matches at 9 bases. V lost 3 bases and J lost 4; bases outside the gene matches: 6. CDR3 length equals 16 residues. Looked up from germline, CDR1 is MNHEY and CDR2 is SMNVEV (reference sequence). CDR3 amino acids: CASSLTGTGRTGELFF. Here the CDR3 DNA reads TGTGCCAGCAGTTTGACCGGGACAGGGCGCACCGGGGAGCTGTTTTTT.

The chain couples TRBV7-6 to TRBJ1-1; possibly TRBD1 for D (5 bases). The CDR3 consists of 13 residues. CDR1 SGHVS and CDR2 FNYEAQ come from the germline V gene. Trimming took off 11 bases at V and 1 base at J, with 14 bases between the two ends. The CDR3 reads CAVQRQRNTEAFF. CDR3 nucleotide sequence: TGTGCCGTCCAAAGACAGAGGAACACTGAAGCTTTCTTT.

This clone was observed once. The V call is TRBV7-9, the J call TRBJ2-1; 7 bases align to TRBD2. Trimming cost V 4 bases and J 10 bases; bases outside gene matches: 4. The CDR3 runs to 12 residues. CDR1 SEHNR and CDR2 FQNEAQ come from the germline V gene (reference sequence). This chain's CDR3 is CASSSTSREQFF. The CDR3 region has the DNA TGTGCCAGCAGCTCGACTAGCAGGGAGCAGTTCTTC.

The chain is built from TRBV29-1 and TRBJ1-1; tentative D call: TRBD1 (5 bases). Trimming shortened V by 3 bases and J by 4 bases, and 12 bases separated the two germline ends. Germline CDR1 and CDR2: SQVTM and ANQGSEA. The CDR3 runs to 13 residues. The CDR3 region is CSVEGGSVTEAFF. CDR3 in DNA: TGCAGCGTTGAGGGGGGGAGTGTCACTGAAGCTTTCTTT.

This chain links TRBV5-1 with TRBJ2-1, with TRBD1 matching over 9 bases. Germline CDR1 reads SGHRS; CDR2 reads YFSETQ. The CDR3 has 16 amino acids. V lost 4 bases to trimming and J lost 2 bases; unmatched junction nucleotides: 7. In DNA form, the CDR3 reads TGCGCCAGCAGCGAGGGACAGGGCCCGACCTACAATGAGCAGTTCTTC. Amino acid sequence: CASSEGQGPTYNEQFF.

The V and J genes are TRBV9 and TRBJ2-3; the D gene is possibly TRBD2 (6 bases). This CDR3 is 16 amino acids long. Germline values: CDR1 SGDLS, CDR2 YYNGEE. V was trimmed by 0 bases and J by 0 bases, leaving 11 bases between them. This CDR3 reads CASSVGAGSSTDTQYF. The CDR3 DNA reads TGTGCCAGCAGCGTAGGGGCGGGGTCTAGCACAGATACGCAGTATTTT.

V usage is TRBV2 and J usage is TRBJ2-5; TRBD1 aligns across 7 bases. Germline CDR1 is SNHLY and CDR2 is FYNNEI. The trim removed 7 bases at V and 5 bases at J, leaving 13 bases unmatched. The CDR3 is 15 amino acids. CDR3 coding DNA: TGTGCCAGCACCCCTGACAGGGCCCTCGGGGAGACCCAGTACTTC. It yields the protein CASTPDRALGETQYF.

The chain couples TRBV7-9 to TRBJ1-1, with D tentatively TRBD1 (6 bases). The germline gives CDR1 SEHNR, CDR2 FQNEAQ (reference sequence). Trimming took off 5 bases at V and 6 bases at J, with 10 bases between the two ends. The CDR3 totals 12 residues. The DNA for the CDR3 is TGTGCCAGCAGCCCAGGGGTGGCTGAAGCTTTCTTT. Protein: CASSPGVAEAFF.

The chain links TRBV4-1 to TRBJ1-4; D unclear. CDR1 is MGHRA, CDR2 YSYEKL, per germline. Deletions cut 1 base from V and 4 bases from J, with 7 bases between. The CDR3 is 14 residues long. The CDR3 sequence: CASSQGGFNEKLFF. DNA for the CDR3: TGCGCCAGCAGCCAAGGAGGCTTTAATGAAAAACTGTTTTTT.

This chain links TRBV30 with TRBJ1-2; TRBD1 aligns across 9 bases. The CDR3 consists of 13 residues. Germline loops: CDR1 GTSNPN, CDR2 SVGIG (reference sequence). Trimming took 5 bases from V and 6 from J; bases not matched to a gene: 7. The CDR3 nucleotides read TGTGCCTGGGGGACAGGGATTTTGCATGGCTACACCTTC. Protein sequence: CAWGTGILHGYTF.

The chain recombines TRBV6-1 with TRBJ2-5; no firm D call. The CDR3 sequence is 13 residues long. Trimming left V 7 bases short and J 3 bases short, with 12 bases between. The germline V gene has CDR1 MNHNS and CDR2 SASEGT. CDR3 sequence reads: CASIAAGEETQYF. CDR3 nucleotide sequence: TGTGCCAGCATAGCCGCCGGCGAAGAGACCCAGTACTTC.

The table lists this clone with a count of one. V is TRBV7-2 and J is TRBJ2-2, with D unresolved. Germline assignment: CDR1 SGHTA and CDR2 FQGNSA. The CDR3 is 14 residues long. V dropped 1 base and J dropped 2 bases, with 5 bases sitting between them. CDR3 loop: CASSLELNTGELFF. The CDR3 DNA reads TGTGCCAGCAGCTTAGAACTAAACACCGGGGAGCTGTTTTTT.

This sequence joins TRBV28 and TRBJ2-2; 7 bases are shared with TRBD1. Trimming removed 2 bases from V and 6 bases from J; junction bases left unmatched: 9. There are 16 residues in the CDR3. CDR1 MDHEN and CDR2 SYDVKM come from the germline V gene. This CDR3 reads CASSLRGRGRPGELFF. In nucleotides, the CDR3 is TGTGCCAGCAGTTTACGAGGAAGGGGGCGCCCCGGGGAGCTGTTTTTT.

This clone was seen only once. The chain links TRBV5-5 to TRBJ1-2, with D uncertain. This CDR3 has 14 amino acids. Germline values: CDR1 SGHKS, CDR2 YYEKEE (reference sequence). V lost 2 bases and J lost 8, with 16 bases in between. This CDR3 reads CASSLGGQTGGYTF. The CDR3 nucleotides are TGTGCCAGCAGCTTAGGTGGGCAGACGGGAGGCTACACCTTC.

The CDR3 sequence: CASTNRQGEKLFF. Here the CDR3 DNA reads TGTGCCAGTACCAACCGACAGGGAGAAAAACTGTTTTTT. This chain links TRBV19 with TRBJ1-4; 7 nucleotides match TRBD1. CDR3 length equals 13 residues. The germline CDR1 and CDR2 sequences are LNHDA and SQIVND (reference sequence). Trimming at V came to 7 bases and at J to 8 bases, leaving 7 bases not matched to a gene.

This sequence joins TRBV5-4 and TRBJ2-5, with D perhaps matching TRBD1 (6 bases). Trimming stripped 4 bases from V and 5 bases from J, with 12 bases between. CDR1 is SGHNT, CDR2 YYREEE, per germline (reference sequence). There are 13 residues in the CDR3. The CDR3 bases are TGTGCCAGCAGCACACAGGGTGGGGAGACCCAGTACTTC. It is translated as CASSTQGGETQYF.

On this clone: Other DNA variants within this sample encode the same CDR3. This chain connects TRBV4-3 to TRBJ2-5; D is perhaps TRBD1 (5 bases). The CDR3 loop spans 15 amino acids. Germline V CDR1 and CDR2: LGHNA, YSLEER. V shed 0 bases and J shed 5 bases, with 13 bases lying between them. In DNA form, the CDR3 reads TGCGCCAGCAGCCAAGATACAGGACCCCGGGAGACCCAGTACTTC. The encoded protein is CASSQDTGPRETQYF.

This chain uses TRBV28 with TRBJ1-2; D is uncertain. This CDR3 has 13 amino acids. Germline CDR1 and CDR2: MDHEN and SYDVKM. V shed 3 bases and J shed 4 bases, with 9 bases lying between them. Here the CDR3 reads CASSLRARYGYTF. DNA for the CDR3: TGTGCCAGCAGTTTGAGAGCCCGCTATGGCTACACCTTC.

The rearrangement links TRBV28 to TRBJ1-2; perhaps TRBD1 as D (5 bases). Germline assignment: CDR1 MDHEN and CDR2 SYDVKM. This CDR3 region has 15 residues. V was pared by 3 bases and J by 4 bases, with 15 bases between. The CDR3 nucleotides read TGTGCCAGCAGTTTGGGGCCTCGACAGTCCTATGGCTACACCTTC. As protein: CASSLGPRQSYGYTF.

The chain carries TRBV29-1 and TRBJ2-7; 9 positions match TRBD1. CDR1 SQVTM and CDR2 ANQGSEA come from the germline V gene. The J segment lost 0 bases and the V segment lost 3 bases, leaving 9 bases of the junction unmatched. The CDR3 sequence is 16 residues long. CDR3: CSVDAPGTGSSYEQYF. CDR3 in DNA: TGCAGCGTTGATGCCCCCGGGACAGGGAGCTCCTACGAGCAGTACTTC.

CDR3 DNA sequence: TGTGCCAGCAGCGATACAGGGGGACTCAATCAGCCCCAGCATTTT. As protein: CASSDTGGLNQPQHF. This chain uses TRBV9 with TRBJ1-5, with 8 bases aligning to TRBD1. The J segment lost 3 bases and the V segment lost 3 bases, leaving 5 bases of the junction unmatched. The CDR3 loop spans 15 amino acids. Germline V lookup: CDR1 SGDLS, CDR2 YYNGEE.

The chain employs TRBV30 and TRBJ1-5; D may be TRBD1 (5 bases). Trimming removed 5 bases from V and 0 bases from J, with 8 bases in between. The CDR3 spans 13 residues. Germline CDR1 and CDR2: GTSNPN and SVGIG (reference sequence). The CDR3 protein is CAWSQGSNQPQHF. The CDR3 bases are TGTGCCTGGTCCCAGGGTAGCAATCAGCCCCAGCATTTT.

The CDR3 loop reads CASSLTASGKEYEQYF. CDR3 in DNA: TGTGCCAGCAGCTTAACCGCTAGCGGGAAAGAGTACGAGCAGTACTTC. The rearrangement joins TRBV7-8 to TRBJ2-7, with 9 nucleotides matching TRBD2. J was trimmed by 4 bases and V by 2 bases; bases with no gene match: 9. The CDR3 totals 16 residues. Germline V gives CDR1 SGHVS, CDR2 FQNEAQ.